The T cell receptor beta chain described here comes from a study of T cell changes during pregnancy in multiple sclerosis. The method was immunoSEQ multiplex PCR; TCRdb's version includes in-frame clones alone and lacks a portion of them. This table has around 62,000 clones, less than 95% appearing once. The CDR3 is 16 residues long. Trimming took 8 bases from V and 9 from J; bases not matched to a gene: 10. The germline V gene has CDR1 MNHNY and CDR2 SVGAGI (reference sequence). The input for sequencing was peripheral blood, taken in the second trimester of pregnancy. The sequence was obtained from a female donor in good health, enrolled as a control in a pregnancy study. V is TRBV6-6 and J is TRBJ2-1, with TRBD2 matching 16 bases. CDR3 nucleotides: TGTGCCAGCGGCGGGGGACTAGCGGGAGGGCCGGTTGAGCAGTTCTTC. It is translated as CASGGGLAGGPVEQFF.